Following are 19 T cell receptor beta chains from one sample sequenced in a study of T cells in narcolepsy. Assay: immunoSEQ multiplex PCR; the TCRdb copy retains only in-frame clones and omits some. The data contain just over 20,000 clones, roughly four fifths of them seen just once; the ten biggest clones take up approximately 1.6%. The source material was memory (CD45RA-) CD4+ T cells from blood. These receptors were collected from a human donor in good health.

The count of this clone is one. The rearrangement uses TRBV5-1 and TRBJ1-1; D is unresolved. CDR3 size: 14 residues. Per germline, CDR1 SGHRS and CDR2 YFSETQ. V was trimmed by 6 bases and J by 1 base, leaving 13 bases between them. The CDR3 protein is CASTISTGNTEAFF. The CDR3, as DNA: TGCGCCAGCACGATATCGACGGGGAACACTGAAGCTTTCTTT.

This sequence joins TRBV5-4 and TRBJ2-3; 10 positions match TRBD2. This CDR3 comprises 16 residues. The junction had 3 bases not matched to a gene; V was cut back by 1 base and J by 1 base. Germline CDR1 SGHNT, CDR2 YYREEE (reference sequence). The CDR3 is CASSLWLAGGTDTQYF. The DNA for the CDR3 is TGTGCCAGCAGCTTGTGGCTAGCGGGGGGCACAGATACGCAGTATTTT. Filled out from reference TRBV5-4 and TRBJ2-3, the complete variable domain reads ETGVTQSPTHLIKTRGQQVTLRCSSQSGHNTVSWYQQALGQGPQFIFQYYREEENGRGNFPPRFSGLQFPNYSSELNVNALELDDSALYLCASSLWLAGGTDTQYFGPGTRLTVL.

The rearrangement joins TRBV5-1 to TRBJ2-5, with D unresolved. The DNA end is a closer match to TRBJ2-7, so the J assignment may be wrong. The CDR3 spans 18 residues. The germline V gene has CDR1 SGHRS and CDR2 YFSETQ. The chain's CDR3 is CASRPRSSLLVRANEQYF. The CDR3 bases are TGCGCCAGCAGACCGCGGTCTTCTTTGTTGGTTCGAGCGAACGAGCAGTACTTC.

V is TRBV5-4 and J is TRBJ1-5, with D unclear. V was trimmed by 0 bases and J by 4 bases, leaving 11 bases between them. Germline loops: CDR1 SGHNT, CDR2 YYREEE (reference sequence). This CDR3 contains 15 residues. The CDR3 loop is CASSLDPRPNQPQHF. CDR3 DNA: TGTGCCAGCAGCTTGGACCCGCGCCCGAATCAGCCCCAGCATTTT.

In this sample, this clone turned up once. The V call is TRBV7-2, the J call TRBJ1-5, with D unresolved. This CDR3 region has 13 residues. Trimming removed 4 bases at V and 7 bases at J, with 11 bases between. Germline V gene lookup returns CDR1 SGHTA and CDR2 FQGNSA. The CDR3, as DNA: TGTGCCAGCAGCTCTACGTTCTTCCAGCCCCAGCATTTT. Protein sequence: CASSSTFFQPQHF.

This clone was picked up a small number of times. J is TRBJ2-5 and V is TRBV7-3; D might be TRBD1 or TRBD2, each matching 5 bases. The CDR3 spans 14 residues. CDR1 and CDR2 from the germline V gene are SGHTA and FQGTGA. Trimming took 5 bases from V and 1 from J, leaving 11 bases between them. In nucleotides, the CDR3 is TGTGCCAGCAGCCCAACGGGGCTCCAAGAGACCCAGTACTTC. It specifies CASSPTGLQETQYF.

The chain carries TRBV6-5 and TRBJ2-1; the match to TRBD2 covers 8 bases. V was clipped by 2 bases and J by 2 bases; unmatched bases: 5. The CDR3 consists of 16 residues. Per the germline V gene, CDR1 is MNHEY and CDR2 is SVGAGI. The CDR3 DNA reads TGTGCCAGCAGTTACGGCGGGGGGCCAACCTACAATGAGCAGTTCTTC. It specifies CASSYGGGPTYNEQFF.

This rearrangement joins TRBV6-6 to TRBJ1-5; no firm D call. Germline CDR1 MNHNY, CDR2 SVGAGI (reference sequence). V was cut by 6 bases and J by 3 bases, with 12 bases left in between. The CDR3 covers 14 residues. The CDR3 loop reads CASSLRRDNQPQHF. CDR3 coding DNA: TGTGCCAGCAGCCTGAGACGGGACAATCAGCCCCAGCATTTT.

The chain uses TRBV9 and TRBJ1-6; D is perhaps TRBD1 (6 bases). In germline, CDR1 is SGDLS, CDR2 YYNGEE. The V gene lost 3 bases and the J gene lost 7 bases, with 14 bases spanning the gap. The CDR3 runs 15 residues. The CDR3 spells CASSETTGANSPLHF. The CDR3 DNA sequence: TGTGCCAGCAGCGAAACGACAGGTGCAAATTCACCCCTCCACTTT.

This clone has just a few counts. The chain is built from TRBV7-9 and TRBJ1-1; D gene uncertain. CDR1 is SEHNR and CDR2 is FQNEAQ in the germline V gene (reference sequence). This CDR3 contains 11 residues. With 1 base removed from V and 7 bases from J, the gap between germline ends came to 4 bases. CDR3 DNA: TGTGCCAGCAGCTTAGGGGATGAAGCTTTCTTT. It is translated as CASSLGDEAFF.

Written as DNA, the CDR3 is TGTGCCAGCAGTCTTCAAGGAGTCTACAATGAGCAGTTCTTC. Translated, it gives CASSLQGVYNEQFF. The chain has TRBV27 and TRBJ2-1; D gene ambiguous. In germline, CDR1 is MNHEY, CDR2 SMNVEV (reference sequence). This CDR3 contains 14 residues. Trimming pared 5 bases from V and 3 bases from J, leaving 11 bases between.

The J gene is TRBJ2-3, the V gene TRBV6-6; D perhaps matches TRBD2 (6 bases). The CDR3 runs to 16 residues. Germline V gene lookup returns CDR1 MNHNY and CDR2 SVGAGI (reference sequence). Deletions cut 2 bases from V and 0 bases from J, with 12 bases between. CDR3 in DNA: TGTGCCAGCAGTTACGCGGCGGGACTTAGCACAGATACGCAGTATTTT. Translation: CASSYAAGLSTDTQYF.

This clone was counted once. The chain couples TRBV18 to TRBJ1-1, with D possibly being TRBD1 (6 bases). Germline V gene sequence: CDR1 KGHSH, CDR2 LQKENI. The CDR3 is 16 residues long. V was clipped by 1 base and J by 5 bases, with 17 bases between them. CDR3 nucleotide sequence: TGTGCCAGCTCACCACTGGACAGCCTAAAGAGTACTGAAGCTTTCTTT. As protein: CASSPLDSLKSTEAFF.

This clone was recorded only once. The rearrangement joins TRBV6-5 to TRBJ2-7; 7 bases agree with TRBD2. V lost 5 bases and J lost 6; bases outside the gene matches: 10. The germline V gene has CDR1 MNHEY and CDR2 SVGAGI. This CDR3 has 14 amino acids. The DNA of the CDR3 is TGTGCCAGCAGTGCCACTAGCGAGAAGACCGAGCAGTACTTC. Protein sequence: CASSATSEKTEQYF.

In its sample, this clone was seen once. This rearrangement joins TRBV18 to TRBJ2-2; 8 nucleotides agree with TRBD2. The CDR3 covers 13 residues. The germline V gene has CDR1 KGHSH and CDR2 LQKENI. V lost 4 bases, J lost 6 bases, and 1 base stayed unmatched. This CDR3 is CASSQAGAGELFF. The CDR3 nucleotides read TGTGCCAGCTCACAAGCGGGGGCCGGGGAGCTGTTTTTT.

The rearrangement uses TRBV5-1 and TRBJ2-1; 8 nucleotides match TRBD2. Germline loops: CDR1 SGHRS, CDR2 YFSETQ. After removal of 1 base from V and 2 bases from J, the junction contained 5 bases not matched to a gene. This CDR3 contains 16 residues. CDR3 DNA: TGCGCCAGCAGCTTGCATGGGCGGGGGGCCTACAATGAGCAGTTCTTC. It encodes CASSLHGRGAYNEQFF.

This chain joins TRBV5-6 and TRBJ2-3, with D uncertain. CDR1 is SGHDT and CDR2 is YYEEEE in the germline V gene. There are 17 residues in the CDR3. V lost 1 base to trimming and J lost 4 bases, with 19 bases between them. DNA of the CDR3: TGTGCCAGCAGCTTGTCTACGTCGGGTCTTCGGGCAGATACGCAGTATTTT. This sequence encodes CASSLSTSGLRADTQYF. The whole variable domain, remainder taken from reference TRBV5-6 and TRBJ2-3, is DAGVTQSPTHLIKTRGQQVTLRCSPKSGHDTVSWYQQALGQGPQFIFQYYEEEERQRGNFPDRFSGHQFPNYSSELNVNALLLGDSALYLCASSLSTSGLRADTQYFGPGTRLTVL.

The V and J genes are TRBV18 and TRBJ1-1; 10 nucleotides match TRBD1. The V and J ends lost 3 bases and 6 bases, in that order; junction bases with no gene match: 1. In germline, CDR1 is KGHSH, CDR2 LQKENI. CDR3 length: 13 amino acids. DNA of the CDR3: TGTGCCAGCTCACCGGACAGGGGGGCTGAAGCTTTCTTT. Encoded protein: CASSPDRGAEAFF. Full variable domain (outside the CDR3, taken from reference TRBV18 and TRBJ1-1): NAGVMQNPRHLVRRRGQEARLRCSPMKGHSHVYWYRQLPEEGLKFMVYLQKENIIDESGMPKERFSAEFPKEGPSILRIQQVVRGDSAAYFCASSPDRGAEAFFGQGTRLTVV.

This chain uses TRBV27 with TRBJ2-4; TRBD2 matches at 8 bases. The ends lost 3 bases at V and 2 bases at J; junction bases unmatched: 6. CDR1 and CDR2 (germline): MNHEY, SMNVEV (reference sequence). The CDR3 sequence is 16 residues long. The CDR3 spells CASSFKSSGSKNIQYF. CDR3 in DNA: TGTGCCAGCAGTTTTAAGTCTAGCGGGTCCAAAAACATTCAGTACTTC.